Given below is one TCR beta chain in context. Its matching antigen is unknown. The germline gives CDR1 LNHNV, CDR2 YYDKDF (reference sequence). The CDR3 runs 14 residues. Trimming removed 0 bases from V and 5 bases from J; junction bases left unmatched: 3. This sample stems from a study of cytomegalovirus exposure and HLA in healthy donors. Study context: Early released data comprised approximately 85 million unique TCRs from HLA-typed donors.

PCR was performed using 60 Vbeta and 13 Jbeta primers. Libraries were prepared by immunoSEQ multiplex PCR; TCRdb keeps only in-frame clonotypes and omits some of them. The sample holds some 120,000 clones, 77% seen once. General study points: In a later analysis, donors in an Asian-associated ancestry cluster reportedly had fewer N-insertions in productive TCRs than the cohort mean. Prior analysis indicated that the majority of TCR beta V segments exhibited productivity approximately 87% or approximately 30% of the time. Later, TCR association rates were found to vary by HLA locus, highest for DRB1 and lowest for HLA-C.

The specimen sequenced was PBMCs. The chain carries TRBV15 and TRBJ2-7, with 8 bases matching TRBD2. This clonotype was obtained from a woman between 35 and 50 years old in good health and CMV-seropositive. This CDR3 is CATSRDPAGDEQYF. DNA of the CDR3: TGTGCCACCAGCAGAGATCCAGCGGGAGACGAGCAGTACTTC.